A selection of T cell receptor beta chains follows, all from one sample in a study of T-cell memory formation after mild COVID-19. MiXCR, run by TCRdb on the 5' RACE reads, gives a single entry per CDR3 protein. The table shows 400,000 to 550,000 distinct CDR3 sequences, with around 27% occurring only once. Source material: PBMCs or a T cell subset sorted from them (not recorded which). These receptors were taken from an adult woman who had mild COVID-19 (a few samples of this study predate the infection). Cell type and time point are not known. Each CDR3 is given with its conserved first and last residue. A D gene is named only where the DNA matches it firmly. Expanded clones get a size class; other rows say once, few or many, or leave the size out.

v_gene: TRBV4-3; d_gene: -; abundance: -; j_gene: TRBJ2-5; CDR3nt: TGCGCCAGCAGCCAAGACAGGGGCCTCCGGGAGACCCAGTACTTC; CDR3aa: CASSQDRGLRETQYF
v_gene: TRBV5-5; d_gene: TRBD1; abundance: -; j_gene: TRBJ1-3; CDR3nt: TGTGCCAGCAGCTGGGACAGGGGATACACCATATATTTT; CDR3aa: CASSWDRGYTIYF
v_gene: TRBV6-2/TRBV6-3; d_gene: TRBD1; abundance: -; j_gene: TRBJ1-2; CDR3nt: TGTGCCAGCAGTCGGGACAGTAACTATGGCTACACCTTC; CDR3aa: CASSRDSNYGYTF
v_gene: TRBV11-2; d_gene: -; abundance: -; j_gene: TRBJ1-4; CDR3nt: TGTGCCAGCAGCACGAAGCCCAGGACGGACGTCATCCTTCCTAATGAAAAACTGTTTTTT; CDR3aa: CASSTKPRTDVILPNEKLFF
v_gene: TRBV6-5; d_gene: -; abundance: -; j_gene: TRBJ1-6; CDR3nt: TGTGCCAGCAGTTACTCTTGGAGAAGCTCCTATAATTCACCCCTCCACTTT; CDR3aa: CASSYSWRSSYNSPLHF
v_gene: TRBV7-9; d_gene: -; abundance: -; j_gene: TRBJ1-1; CDR3nt: TGTGCCAGCAGCAAGCCCATGAACACTGAAGCTTTCTTT; CDR3aa: CASSKPMNTEAFF
v_gene: TRBV7-2; d_gene: -; abundance: few; j_gene: TRBJ1-2; CDR3nt: TGTGCCAGCAGCCTACAACGACAGTTCAACGGTGGCTACACCTTC; CDR3aa: CASSLQRQFNGGYTF
v_gene: TRBV7-2; d_gene: TRBD1; abundance: few; j_gene: TRBJ2-1; CDR3nt: TGTGCCAGCAGTTGGGGACAGGGGGCGGGGTTAGAGCAGTTCTTC; CDR3aa: CASSWGQGAGLEQFF
v_gene: TRBV6-1; d_gene: TRBD2; abundance: few; j_gene: TRBJ2-3; CDR3nt: TGTGCCAGCAGTGAAAGGTTCCTAGCGGGGCACACAGATACGCAGTATTTT; CDR3aa: CASSERFLAGHTDTQYF
v_gene: TRBV4-1; d_gene: TRBD2; abundance: few; j_gene: TRBJ2-3; CDR3nt: TGCGCCAGCAGCCCGATACTAGCGGGGGTCACAGATACGCAGTATTTT; CDR3aa: CASSPILAGVTDTQYF
v_gene: TRBV6-2/TRBV6-3; d_gene: TRBD2; abundance: -; j_gene: TRBJ2-7; CDR3nt: TGTGCCAGCACCCCCGCTAGGGGACTAGGAAGCTCCTACGAGCAGTACTTC; CDR3aa: CASTPARGLGSSYEQYF
v_gene: TRBV4-2; d_gene: -; abundance: few; j_gene: TRBJ2-1; CDR3nt: TGTGCCAGCAGCCAAGATGGAGCATTGGTCAATGAGCAGTTCTTC; CDR3aa: CASSQDGALVNEQFF
v_gene: TRBV7-9; d_gene: -; abundance: many; j_gene: TRBJ2-7; CDR3nt: TGTGCCAGCAGCCCAGGGAGCTACGAGCAGTACTTC; CDR3aa: CASSPGSYEQYF
v_gene: TRBV21-1; d_gene: -; abundance: -; j_gene: TRBJ2-4; CDR3nt: TGTGCCAGCAGCAAATCTCCGGGACTAGCCAAAAACATTCAGTACTTC; CDR3aa: CASSKSPGLAKNIQYF
v_gene: TRBV20-1; d_gene: -; abundance: few; j_gene: TRBJ1-2; CDR3nt: TGCAGTGCTAGAGATAGGTTCGGAGGGCGCCGCGCGGGCTACACCTTC; CDR3aa: CSARDRFGGRRAGYTF
v_gene: TRBV20-1; d_gene: -; abundance: -; j_gene: TRBJ2-7; CDR3nt: TGCAGTGGGGCCATAGGGGGGAAAAGCTCCTACGAGCAGTACTTC; CDR3aa: CSGAIGGKSSYEQYF
v_gene: TRBV7-3; d_gene: TRBD1; abundance: -; j_gene: TRBJ2-3; CDR3nt: TGTGCCAGCAGCCGAACGGGACAGAACACAGATACGAAGTATTTT; CDR3aa: CASSRTGQNTDTKYF
v_gene: TRBV12-3/TRBV12-4; d_gene: -; abundance: -; j_gene: TRBJ2-5; CDR3nt: TGTGCCAGCAGGGGGACCGCAGTTACAGAGACCCAGTACTTC; CDR3aa: CASRGTAVTETQYF
v_gene: TRBV9; d_gene: TRBD1; abundance: few; j_gene: TRBJ2-1; CDR3nt: TGTGCCAGCAGCGTAGGTAGGTCAGGGGGTGACAATGAGCAGTTCTTC; CDR3aa: CASSVGRSGGDNEQFF
v_gene: TRBV3-1; d_gene: TRBD1; abundance: -; j_gene: TRBJ2-2; CDR3nt: TGTGCCAGCAGGCCTCCCGGGACAGCGAACACCGGGGAGCTGTTTTTT; CDR3aa: CASRPPGTANTGELFF
v_gene: TRBV7-2; d_gene: TRBD1; abundance: -; j_gene: TRBJ2-5; CDR3nt: TGTGCCAGCAGCTCCAGGGACAGGCAAAGCGGGACCCAGTACTTC; CDR3aa: CASSSRDRQSGTQYF
v_gene: TRBV15; d_gene: -; abundance: few; j_gene: TRBJ2-6; CDR3nt: TGTGCCACTCCGGACGGGTACTCTGGGGCCAACGTCCTGACTTTC; CDR3aa: CATPDGYSGANVLTF